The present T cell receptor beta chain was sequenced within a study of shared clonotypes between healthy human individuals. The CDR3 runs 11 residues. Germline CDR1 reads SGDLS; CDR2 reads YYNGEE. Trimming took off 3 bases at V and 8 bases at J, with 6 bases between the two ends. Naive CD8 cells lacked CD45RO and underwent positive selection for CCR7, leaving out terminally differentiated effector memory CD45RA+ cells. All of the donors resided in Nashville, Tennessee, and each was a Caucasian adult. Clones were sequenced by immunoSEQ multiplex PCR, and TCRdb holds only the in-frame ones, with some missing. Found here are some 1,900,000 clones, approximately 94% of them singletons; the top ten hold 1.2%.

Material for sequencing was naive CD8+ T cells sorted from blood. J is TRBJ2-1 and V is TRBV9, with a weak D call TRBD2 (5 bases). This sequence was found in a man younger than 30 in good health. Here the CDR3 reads CASSERDEQFF. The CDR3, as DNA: TGTGCCAGCAGCGAGAGGGATGAGCAGTTCTTC.